This T cell receptor beta chain emerged from a study of shared clonotypes between healthy human individuals. Repertoires were generated with immunoSEQ multiplex PCR, while TCRdb's copy carries only in-frame clones and drops some. The sample has a few million clones, 85% to 95% seen once; the top ten hold 0.37%. The CDR3 covers 18 residues. The V end was cut by 5 bases, the J end by 1 base, with 23 bases between. CDR1 is LNHDA and CDR2 is SQIVND in the germline V gene (reference sequence). The source is a man aged 18 to 30 in good health. Some clones in this sample may be carry-over from other donors' samples. Material for sequencing was naive CD4+ T cells from PBMCs. Specified subset: CD45RA+ positively selected. V gene TRBV19 combines with J gene TRBJ1-1, with D uncertain. The CDR3 is CASSPSLGRTLRNTEAFF. CDR3 sequence (DNA): TGTGCCAGTAGTCCATCCCTTGGACGGACCCTAAGGAACACTGAAGCTTTCTTT. Full variable domain (missing parts from reference TRBV19 and TRBJ1-1): DGGITQSPKYLFRKEGQNVTLSCEQNLNHDAMYWYRQDPGQGLRLIYYSQIVNDFQKGDIAEGYSVSREKKESFPLTVTSAQKNPTAFYLCASSPSLGRTLRNTEAFFGQGTRLTVV.